What follows is one TCR beta chain and its context. These data are taken from a study of response to subunit inactivated influenza vaccine. TCRdb passed the RT-PCR reads through MiXCR, listing each CDR3 protein once. Of a few hundred thousand distinct CDR3 sequences in the sample, around 11% were seen once. The same data also contributed to another study, on T cells expressing NK-cell markers. As that study records: 5'RACE template switching with UMIs generated TCR beta cDNA. The authors sequenced eight donors, of whom seven were HCMV-seropositive and one was seronegative. Roughly six donors showed dominant NKG2C+ clonotypes comprising about 1.0-7.5% of their CD8+ T cells.

The specimen comprised PBMCs from blood, sampled on the day of vaccination. The TCR originated in a man aged 50-60 years who received an inactivated influenza vaccine.

The CDR3 nucleotides read TGTGCCAGCAGCTTTAGACAGGGGGCAGGCGAAAAACTGTTTTTT. It codes for CASSFRQGAGEKLFF. The V call is TRBV13, the J call TRBJ1-4; 10 bases fit TRBD1. Germline trimming cut 3 bases from V and 8 bases from J; bases unmatched to any gene: 6. Germline loops: CDR1 PRHDT, CDR2 FYEKMQ (reference sequence). This CDR3 contains 15 residues.